These T cell receptor beta chains were read from a single sample in a study of cytomegalovirus exposure and HLA in healthy donors. This table comes from immunoSEQ multiplex PCR, and its TCRdb copy is limited to in-frame clones, with some not included. The profile shows about 120,000 clones, approximately 72% of them singletons. The material sequenced was PBMCs. The receptors come from a man between 60 and 75 years old in good health and CMV-seropositive. Both conserved end residues are part of each CDR3. The D gene is left open where the match is weak. Clone sizes are given selectively: once, few, many, or a class where the clone is expanded.

J gene	clone size	V gene	D gene	CDR3 DNA	CDR3 protein
TRBJ1-1	-	TRBV29-1	TRBD1	TGCAGCGGTATCAGGGGGCAGGACACTGAAGCTTTCTTT	CSGIRGQDTEAFF
TRBJ1-6	-	TRBV2	-	TGTGCCAGCAGTGAACCGGAGACACCCCTCCACTTT	CASSEPETPLHF
TRBJ1-2	-	TRBV5-5	TRBD1	TGTGCCAGCAGCTTAACAGGGGTCGAACATGGCTACACCTTC	CASSLTGVEHGYTF
TRBJ2-2	-	TRBV9	-	TGTGCCAGCAGCGCTAGGGGTATAAACACCGGGGAGCTGTTTTTT	CASSARGINTGELFF
TRBJ1-1	-	TRBV6-1	-	TGTGCCAGCAGTTCAGGGTTTTGGACTGAAGCTTTCTTT	CASSSGFWTEAFF
TRBJ2-7	-	TRBV28	TRBD2	TGTGCCAGCAGTGCACGACTAGCGGCCCCGGGGGAGCAGTACTTC	CASSARLAAPGEQYF
TRBJ1-2	once	TRBV19	-	TGTGCCAGTAGTAGGAGGGGCAGTGACTATGGCTACACCTTC	CASSRRGSDYGYTF
TRBJ2-1	once	TRBV4-1	-	TGCGCCAGCAGCCAAGTTCCGGCGGGGACGTATGAGCAGTTCTTC	CASSQVPAGTYEQFF
TRBJ2-1	once	TRBV19	-	TGTGCCAGTAGTACCCGAGGAGTTTCAGTCCATGAGCAGTTCTTC	CASSTRGVSVHEQFF
TRBJ2-1	-	TRBV7-3	TRBD1	TGTGCCAGCAGCAGAGCCGGGACAGGGGCCAATGAGCAGTTCTTC	CASSRAGTGANEQFF
TRBJ1-5	-	TRBV7-8	TRBD1	TGTGCCAGCAGCCCGCAGCACCGGGACAGGGGGCCGCAGCCCCAGCATTTT	CASSPQHRDRGPQPQHF
TRBJ1-1	-	TRBV28	TRBD1	TGTGCCAGCAGTTTACAAACAGGGGACACTGAAGCTTTCTTT	CASSLQTGDTEAFF
TRBJ1-2	-	TRBV27	-	TGTGCCAGCACTCCTCTGGGGGGACGATATGGCTACACCTTC	CASTPLGGRYGYTF
TRBJ1-1	-	TRBV5-1	-	TGCGCCAGCAGCGAGATTAGGGAGGACACTGAAGCTTTCTTT	CASSEIREDTEAFF
TRBJ2-7	few	TRBV2	TRBD1	TGTGCCAGCAGTGAATGGGGACAGCGAAACTCCTACGAGCAGTACTTC	CASSEWGQRNSYEQYF
TRBJ1-1	once	TRBV4-2	-	TGTGCCAGCAGCCAAGATACAGGGTTCACTGAAGCTTTCTTT	CASSQDTGFTEAFF
TRBJ2-7	-	TRBV9	-	TGTGCCAGCAATCCAGGACAGCATTCATACGAGCAGTACTTC	CASNPGQHSYEQYF
TRBJ2-7	once	TRBV4-1	TRBD1	TGCGCCAGCAGCCACACAACAGGGGCCTACGAGCAGTACTTC	CASSHTTGAYEQYF
TRBJ1-1	-	TRBV19	-	TGTGCCAGTAGTTCTCCGGAGGTAGGCACTGAAGCTTTCTTT	CASSSPEVGTEAFF
TRBJ2-4	few	TRBV13	-	TGTGCCAGCAGCTTAGGCCATCCCCGGGATGGCAAAAACATTCAGTACTTC	CASSLGHPRDGKNIQYF
TRBJ1-2	-	TRBV30	-	TGTGCCTGGAGTTCCGGGGGGCAGGGTGGCTACACCTTC	CAWSSGGQGGYTF
TRBJ2-7	-	TRBV6-5	-	TGTGCCAGCAGAAGGGGGTATGCCTACGAGCAGTACTTC	CASRRGYAYEQYF
TRBJ1-4	once	TRBV6-4	-	TGTGCCACCGACAGGTCTCGACGCACTAATGAAAAACTGTTTTTT	CATDRSRRTNEKLFF
TRBJ2-5	-	TRBV5-1	TRBD1	TGCGCCAGCTATAGGGACAGGGAAGAGACCCAGTACTTC	CASYRDREETQYF
TRBJ1-1	many	TRBV19	TRBD1	TGTGCCAGTCGAGGACAGGGGTGGACTGAAGCTTTCTTT	CASRGQGWTEAFF
TRBJ2-5	-	TRBV6-1	TRBD1	TGTGCCAGCAGTGAATTGGGCGGGACAGGGGGCTGGTGGGAGACCCAGTACTTC	CASSELGGTGGWWETQYF
TRBJ1-4	once	TRBV6-5	-	TGTGCCAGCAGTTACTCGCGGCAGAACCTTAATGAAAAACTGTTTTTT	CASSYSRQNLNEKLFF
TRBJ2-1	-	TRBV5-1	TRBD2	TGCGCCAGCGGGACCGGGAGCGGGAGAGGAAATGAGCAGTTCTTC	CASGTGSGRGNEQFF
TRBJ1-1	few	TRBV18	-	TGTGCCAGCTCCCTCCTTCGAGAGAACACTGAAGCTTTCTTT	CASSLLRENTEAFF
TRBJ2-7	once	TRBV4-2	-	TGTGCCAGCAGCCAAGCCTACTCCTCCTACGAGCAGTACTTC	CASSQAYSSYEQYF
TRBJ2-2	-	TRBV2	TRBD2	TGTGCCAGCGGTGGGACTAGCGGAGGCGGGGAGCTGTTTTTT	CASGGTSGGGELFF
TRBJ1-1	-	TRBV9	-	TGTGCCAGCAGCGGAGGGCCCGGGGGAATGAACACTGAAGCTTTCTTT	CASSGGPGGMNTEAFF
TRBJ2-1	-	TRBV20-1	-	TGCAGTGCCCACACCTACAATGAGCAGTTCTTC	CSAHTYNEQFF
TRBJ1-2	-	TRBV5-1	-	TGCGCCAGCAGCTTGGCCCAGGTTGGCTATGGCTACACCTTC	CASSLAQVGYGYTF
TRBJ1-2	once	TRBV7-2	TRBD1	TGTGCCAGCAGCTTAGTAGCAGGGGGTTGGGATGGCTACACCTTC	CASSLVAGGWDGYTF
TRBJ1-2	-	TRBV4-1	-	TGCGCCAGCAGCCAAGTCGTAATTTCGGGTGGCTACACCTTC	CASSQVVISGGYTF
TRBJ1-3	-	TRBV18	TRBD1	TGTGCCAGCTCAGATGGACAGGGCTCTGGAAACACCATATATTTT	CASSDGQGSGNTIYF
TRBJ2-2	few	TRBV9	TRBD1	TGTGCCAGCATGGGACAGGTCACCGGGGAGCTGTTTTTT	CASMGQVTGELFF
TRBJ1-4	-	TRBV2	TRBD1	TGTGCCAGCAATTATAGACAGGGGAATGAAAAACTGTTTTTT	CASNYRQGNEKLFF
TRBJ2-7	-	TRBV30	-	TGTGCCTGGAGTCCTCAGGGGGAGCAGTACTTC	CAWSPQGEQYF
TRBJ1-1	once	TRBV30	-	TGTGCCTGGAGCGGTCGGCAGGGGCGCTGGCGGAACACTGAAGCTTTCTTT	CAWSGRQGRWRNTEAFF
TRBJ1-1	once	TRBV6-5	-	TGTGCCAGCAGTTACAACAGGGTGGTCACTGAAGCTTTCTTT	CASSYNRVVTEAFF
TRBJ2-1	-	TRBV5-1	TRBD1	TGCGCCAGCAGCTTGGTGACAGGGGGTTTTAATGAGCAGTTCTTC	CASSLVTGGFNEQFF
TRBJ2-5	-	TRBV20-1	-	TGCAGTGCCAAGAGGCAAGAGACCCAGTACTTC	CSAKRQETQYF
TRBJ1-2	once	TRBV6-1	-	TGTGCCAGCAGTGAAACGGGGGGTGCGAGGGGCCGGGGAGGCTACACCTTC	CASSETGGARGRGGYTF
TRBJ1-4	-	TRBV5-1	-	TGCGCCAGCAGCCTTGCAACTAATGAAAAACTGTTTTTT	CASSLATNEKLFF
TRBJ1-1	-	TRBV7-9	TRBD1	TGTTCCAGCAGCTTACAATCGACAGGGCCGAACACTGAAGCTTTCTTT	CSSSLQSTGPNTEAFF
TRBJ1-1	-	TRBV7-2	-	TGTGCCAGTACATTAACCCCCCAAGGGGTGAACACTGAAGCTTTCTTT	CASTLTPQGVNTEAFF
TRBJ2-2	-	TRBV10-3	-	TGTGCCATCAGTCTACCACCAGGGTTTGAGGTATTTGGGTACACCGGGGAGCTGTTTTTT	CAISLPPGFEVFGYTGELFF
TRBJ1-1	-	TRBV16	TRBD1	TGTGCCAGCAGCCAATCGGGACAGGGGAACACTGAAGCTTTCTTT	CASSQSGQGNTEAFF
TRBJ2-7	-	TRBV2	-	TGTGCCAGCAGTGAAGGGTCGGGACTGGCCTACGAGCAGTACTTC	CASSEGSGLAYEQYF
TRBJ2-6	-	TRBV19	-	TGTGCCAGTAGTCCCGAGGGTGGCTCTGGGGCCAACGTCCTGACTTTC	CASSPEGGSGANVLTF
TRBJ2-5	once	TRBV5-3	TRBD1	TGTGCCAGAGGCCACCATGACAGGGGGCGGGAAGAGACCCAGTACTTC	CARGHHDRGREETQYF
TRBJ2-3	few	TRBV12-5	-	TGTGCTAGTGGTTTGGCTATAACAGGGACAGATACGCAGTATTTT	CASGLAITGTDTQYF
TRBJ2-1	-	TRBV7-9	TRBD1	TGTGCCAGCAGCTTAAGTGGGACAGGGGGCTACAATGAGCAGTTCTTC	CASSLSGTGGYNEQFF
TRBJ2-2	few	TRBV10-1	TRBD2	TGCGCCAGCAGCTCGGGAGGTGGGCTGTTTTTT	CASSSGGGLFF
TRBJ2-2	-	TRBV9	TRBD1	TGTGCCAGCAGCGACACAGGGGCCGGGGAGCTGTTTTTT	CASSDTGAGELFF
TRBJ1-4	-	TRBV6-1	TRBD1	TGTGCCAGCTACAGGGGAGGAACTAATGAAAAACTGTTTTTT	CASYRGGTNEKLFF
TRBJ1-5	once	TRBV6-1	-	TGTGCCGGCAGGGAATATAGCAATCAGCCCCAGCATTTT	CAGREYSNQPQHF